This TCR beta chain was documented in a study of T cells in tumors after PD-1 blockade (dated by TCRdb to about 2019). Background on the whole study: Prior checkpoint blockade, systemic immunosuppressant use, and recent radiotherapy or other anti-cancer therapy within 4 weeks were grounds for patient exclusion. The study performed paired single-cell RNA and TCR sequencing on site-matched tumors from BCC or SCC patients before and after anti-PD-1 therapy. Some patients also continued taking vismodegib 150 mg daily during anti-PD-1 treatment. RECIST version 1.1 was the standard used to evaluate clinical response. Patients were treated with either pembrolizumab 200 mg every 3 weeks or cemiplimab 350 mg every 2 weeks. Tumor samples averaged roughly 24,000 TCR templates (range about 550-99,264) and 5,000 to 6,500 unique clonotypes, approximately 20-fold deeper than single-cell TCR sequencing.

Deep TCRbeta sequencing was performed with the immunoSEQ platform. From the authors' description of their analysis: Only productive rearrangements were exported from the immunoSEQ Analyzer for downstream analysis. A two-sided binomial test with a Bonferroni-corrected P below 0.01 was used to call clones that significantly expanded or contracted between timepoints. T cell phenotypes were assigned to bulk TCRbeta clonotypes by matching to single-cell RNA+TCR-seq clones sharing the same TCRbeta sequence. Clone enrichment in tumor was calculated as tumor frequency divided by PBMC frequency from bulk TCR sequencing. GLIPH was used to sort TCRs into specificity groups, which are clusters of distinct TCRs that likely recognize common antigens through shared CDR3 motifs. The clones in this table, taken by TCRdb from immuneACCESS, are in-frame only. Not every clone is retained; where verified, under half of the shortfall comes from an unresolved V gene, and the cause of the rest is unknown. Clone size and the V and J calls come from that table; the DNA yielded D and trimming. This sample is represented by approximately 12,000 clones; approximately 63% of them were singletons. Roughly 16% of the sample is taken by the ten largest.

The label giving this sample's time point can be read as: before anti-PD-1 therapy. The tumor biopsies were site-matched, meaning the biopsies were taken from the same primary tumor before and after PD-1 blockade. Genomic DNA extracted from tumor biopsies or peripheral blood was used for bulk TCRbeta sequencing, with input ranging from roughly 616 ng to 6,004 ng. Leftover biopsy material went through bulk TCRbeta sequencing, with the goal of boosting sensitivity for rare clonotypes relative to single-cell TCR sequencing. Every patient was a poor candidate for surgical resection and had histologically proven advanced or metastatic basal or squamous cell carcinoma. The basal cell carcinoma cohort comprised about a dozen patients, of whom roughly 8 had bulk tumor TCR sequencing. Fresh biopsies came from the site of the primary tumor, and part of the tissue was kept in RNAlater for exome and bulk TCR sequencing.

V loses 2 bases of germline sequence and J loses 8 bases, and the interval between the two ends is 12 bases. The CDR3 measures 14 amino acids from cysteine to phenylalanine. This entry keeps only the CDR3 DNA: 42 bases, framed from base 1. CDR1 MNHNS and CDR2 SASEGT were looked up in the germline V gene. What the authors observed across the whole study: Clonal replacement was seen only when comparing pre- and post-treatment samples and not when comparing two pre-treatment samples, which argues against artifacts from biopsy timing or location. Most exhausted CD8+ clones that expanded after therapy were novel clonotypes not detected before treatment, suggesting clonal replacement instead of reinvigoration of pre-existing clones. Roughly 37% of TCR clonotypes from the tumor were detected in blood, and certain novel exhausted tumor clones were present in blood collected before treatment, which suggests recruitment from the periphery. The source of novel T cell clones was not identified, and lymphoid organs or rare unexpanded clones within the tumor or the tumor periphery could be included among the possible sources.

A remark on this clone: Its antigen remains unidentified. Base qualities are not at hand, and no much larger clone is one base apart.

The TCR sequence derives from a human donor with basal cell carcinoma. The V gene is TRBV6-1 and the J gene is TRBJ1-4; tentative D gene TRBD1, with 5 bases matching. The sample was tumor tissue, taken before anti-PD-1 treatment. The nucleotides read TGTGCCAGCAGTGAATCGTCAGGGTGGGAAAAACTGTTTTTT. This sequence encodes CASSESSGWEKLFF.